The T cell receptor (beta chain) described here comes from a study of blood T cell repertoires in COVID-19. Background on the study: From T cells, B-cell-depleted T cells, or PBMCs came the material, which was cDNA or gDNA.

To note about this clone: The junction does not match germline at one end; this may be a read error.

The CDR3 length is 15 residues. CDR1 is SGHRS and CDR2 is YFSETQ in the germline V gene. Original methodology: Nucleated cell counts were estimated from reference gene primer amplification. Data came from immunoSEQ multiplex PCR; TCRdb stores just in-frame clones and leaves some out. V, J and clone size reflect that table, while D and trimming were determined from the DNA. The sample has 150,000 to 200,000 clones; roughly 87% are singletons. Membership in each cohort depended on participant-reported clinical history. Two negative PCRs, clearance, or symptom resolution characterized the recovered Cohort 3 donors.

The chain combines TRBV5-1 with TRBJ1-2, with a possible D match to TRBD1 (6 bases). Sequencing was done on a sample of PBMCs or T cells enriched from blood (not recorded which). The receptor was isolated from a man aged 45-60 years who had recovered from COVID-19. The CDR3 DNA sequence: TGCGCCCGCAGCTTGGTGGGGGGGGCGAGCTATGGCTACACCTTC. It translates to CARSLVGGASYGYTF.